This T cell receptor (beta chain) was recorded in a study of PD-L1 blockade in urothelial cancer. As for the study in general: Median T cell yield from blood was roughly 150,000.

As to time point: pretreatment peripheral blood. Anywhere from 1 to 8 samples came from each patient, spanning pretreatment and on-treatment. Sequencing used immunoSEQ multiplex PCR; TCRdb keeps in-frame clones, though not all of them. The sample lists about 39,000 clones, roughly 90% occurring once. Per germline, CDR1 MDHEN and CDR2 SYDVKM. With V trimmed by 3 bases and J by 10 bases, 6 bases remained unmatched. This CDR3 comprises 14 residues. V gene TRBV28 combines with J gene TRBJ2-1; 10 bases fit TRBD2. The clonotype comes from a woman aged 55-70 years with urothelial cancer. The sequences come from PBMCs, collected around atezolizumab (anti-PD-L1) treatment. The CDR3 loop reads CASSFSSGRLEQFF. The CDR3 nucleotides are TGTGCCAGCAGTTTTTCTAGCGGGAGACTAGAGCAGTTCTTC. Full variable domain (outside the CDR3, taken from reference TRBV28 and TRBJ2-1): DVKVTQSSRYLVKRTGEKVFLECVQDMDHENMFWYRQDPGLGLRLIYFSYDVKMKEKGDIPEGYSVSREKKERFSLILESASTNQTSMYLCASSFSSGRLEQFFGPGTRLTVL.